A selection of T cell receptor beta chains follows, all from one sample in a study of T cells in Graves' hyperthyroidism and ophthalmopathy. Via MiXCR, TCRdb re-called the multiplex PCR reads, giving one row per CDR3 protein. This table has a few hundred thousand distinct CDR3 sequences, approximately 14% appearing once. The sequenced sample consisted of blood. Receptor source: a woman aged 18-35 years with Graves' hyperthyroidism that later progressed to Graves' ophthalmopathy. The CDR3 runs from the conserved cysteine through the conserved F or W. D genes are given only for firm matches. Size is omitted from some rows. Given values are once, few, many or a class for expanded clones.

TRBJ2-5	TRBV6-2/TRBV6-3	TRBD1	18	-	TGTGCCAGCAGTTCCAGGACAGGGAGAGCCCCGTTCAAGGAGACCCAGTACTTC	CASSSRTGRAPFKETQYF
TRBJ1-6	TRBV9	-	12	many	TGTGCCAGCAGCGTAGGGGTCCCACCCCTCCACTTT	CASSVGVPPLHF
TRBJ2-7	TRBV24-1	-	17	many	TGTGCCACCAGGCTCCGGATGAGGGTAGCGGAAACCTACGAGCAGTACTTC	CATRLRMRVAETYEQYF
TRBJ2-7	TRBV20-1	-	9	few	TGCAGTGCCGGTTACGAGCAGTACTTC	CSAGYEQYF
TRBJ2-4	TRBV27	-	14	many	TGTGCCAGCAGTTCGCTATTAGCCAAAAACATTCAGTACTTC	CASSSLLAKNIQYF
TRBJ2-7	TRBV9	-	13	-	TGTGCCAGCAGCTTGGCAGGGGTAGGCGAGCAGTACTTC	CASSLAGVGEQYF
TRBJ2-3	TRBV20-1	TRBD2	16	many	TGCAGTGCCGAATTTGCGGGACTAGCGGGAGTCGATACGCAGTATTTT	CSAEFAGLAGVDTQYF
TRBJ1-2	TRBV9	-	13	-	TGTGCCAGCAGCGTAGTCCAGGGAGAAGGCTACACCTTC	CASSVVQGEGYTF
TRBJ1-4	TRBV28	TRBD1	16	-	TGTGCCAGTCAGACAGGGGGCCTTTCCCGGAGCGAAAAACTGTTTTTT	CASQTGGLSRSEKLFF
TRBJ1-5	TRBV13	-	15	-	TGTGCCAGCAGCGTAGCCGGTTATAGCAATCAGCCCCAGCATTTT	CASSVAGYSNQPQHF
TRBJ2-3	TRBV20-1	-	11	many	TGCAGTGCTCCTAGTCCAGATACGCAGTATTTT	CSAPSPDTQYF
TRBJ2-7	TRBV3-1	TRBD2	14	many	TGTGCCAGCAGCCAAGGGGGGACTACCTACGAGCAGTACTTC	CASSQGGTTYEQYF
TRBJ1-1	TRBV24-1	-	16	many	TGTGCCACCAGTGATTTGGGGCCGGTAGGGATTAGAGAAGCTTTCTTT	CATSDLGPVGIREAFF
TRBJ2-1	TRBV3-1	TRBD2	16	many	TGTGCCAGCAGCCCCCTCGCGGGAGGGCCTTACAATGAGCAGTTCTTC	CASSPLAGGPYNEQFF
TRBJ2-7	TRBV3-1	-	13	many	TGTGCCAGCAGCCTGCTTAGGGAGGACGAGCAGTACTTC	CASSLLREDEQYF
TRBJ2-7	TRBV18	TRBD1	17	-	TGTGCCAGCTCACCACTTGGTGGAGAGGGGGCGGCCTACGAGCAGTACTTC	CASSPLGGEGAAYEQYF
TRBJ1-6	TRBV11-2	-	13	few	TGTGCCAGCAGCTTAGCCCTCAATTCACCCCTCCACTTT	CASSLALNSPLHF
TRBJ2-1	TRBV30	TRBD2	15	-	TGTGCCTGGAGTAGCGGGAAATGGTCCTACAATGAGCAGTTCTTC	CAWSSGKWSYNEQFF